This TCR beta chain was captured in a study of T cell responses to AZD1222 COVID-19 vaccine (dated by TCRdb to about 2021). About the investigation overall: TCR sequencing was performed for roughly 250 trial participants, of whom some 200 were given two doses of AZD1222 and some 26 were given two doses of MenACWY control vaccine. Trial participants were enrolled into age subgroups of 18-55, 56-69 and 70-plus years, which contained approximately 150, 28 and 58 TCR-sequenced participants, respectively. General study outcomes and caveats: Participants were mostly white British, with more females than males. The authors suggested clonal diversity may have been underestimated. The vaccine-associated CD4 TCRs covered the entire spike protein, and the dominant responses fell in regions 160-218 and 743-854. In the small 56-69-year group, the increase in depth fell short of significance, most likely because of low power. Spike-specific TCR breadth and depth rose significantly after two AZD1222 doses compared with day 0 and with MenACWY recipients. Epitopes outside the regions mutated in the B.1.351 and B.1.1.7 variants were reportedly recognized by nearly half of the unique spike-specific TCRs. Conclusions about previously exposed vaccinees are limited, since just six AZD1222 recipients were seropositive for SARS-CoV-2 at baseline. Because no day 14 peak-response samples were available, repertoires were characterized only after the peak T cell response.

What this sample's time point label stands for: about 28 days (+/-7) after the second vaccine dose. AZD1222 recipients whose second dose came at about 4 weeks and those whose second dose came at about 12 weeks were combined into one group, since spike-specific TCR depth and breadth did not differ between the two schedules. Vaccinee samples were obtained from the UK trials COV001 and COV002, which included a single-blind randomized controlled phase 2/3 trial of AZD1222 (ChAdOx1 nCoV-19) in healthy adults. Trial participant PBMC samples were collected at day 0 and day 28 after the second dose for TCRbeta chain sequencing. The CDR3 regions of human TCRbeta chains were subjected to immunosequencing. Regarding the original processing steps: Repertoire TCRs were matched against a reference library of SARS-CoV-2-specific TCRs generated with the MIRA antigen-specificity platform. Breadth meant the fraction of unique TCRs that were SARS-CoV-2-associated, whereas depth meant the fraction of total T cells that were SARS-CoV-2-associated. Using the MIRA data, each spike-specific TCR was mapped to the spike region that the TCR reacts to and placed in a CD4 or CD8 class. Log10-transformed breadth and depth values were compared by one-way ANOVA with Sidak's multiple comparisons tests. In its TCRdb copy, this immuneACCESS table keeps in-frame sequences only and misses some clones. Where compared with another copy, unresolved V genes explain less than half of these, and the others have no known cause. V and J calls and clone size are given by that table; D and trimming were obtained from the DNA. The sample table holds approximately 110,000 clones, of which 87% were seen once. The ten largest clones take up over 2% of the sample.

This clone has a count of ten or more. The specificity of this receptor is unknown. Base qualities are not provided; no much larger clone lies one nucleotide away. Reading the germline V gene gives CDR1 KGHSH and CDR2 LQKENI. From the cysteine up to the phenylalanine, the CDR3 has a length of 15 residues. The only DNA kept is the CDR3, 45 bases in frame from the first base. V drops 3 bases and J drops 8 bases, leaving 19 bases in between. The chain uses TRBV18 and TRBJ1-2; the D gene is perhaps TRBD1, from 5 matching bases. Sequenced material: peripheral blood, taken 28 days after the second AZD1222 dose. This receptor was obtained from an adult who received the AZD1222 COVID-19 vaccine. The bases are TGTGCCAGCTCACCCAGACAGCAAACTATAGAGGGCTACACCTTC. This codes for CASSPRQQTIEGYTF.